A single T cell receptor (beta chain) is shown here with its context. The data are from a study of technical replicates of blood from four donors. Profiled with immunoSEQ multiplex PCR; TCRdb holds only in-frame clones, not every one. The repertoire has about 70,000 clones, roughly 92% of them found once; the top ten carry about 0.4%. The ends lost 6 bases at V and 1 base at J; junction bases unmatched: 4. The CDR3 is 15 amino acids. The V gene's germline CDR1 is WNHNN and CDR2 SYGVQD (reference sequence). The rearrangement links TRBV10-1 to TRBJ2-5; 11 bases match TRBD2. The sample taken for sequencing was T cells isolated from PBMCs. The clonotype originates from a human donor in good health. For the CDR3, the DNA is TGCGCCAGCAGCGCGACTAGCGGGATCCAAGAGACCCAGTACTTC. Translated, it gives CASSATSGIQETQYF.